This TCR beta chain was captured in a study of CD4 and CD8 cells across lung adenocarcinoma regions. This clonotype was counted between two and nine times. Localized lung adenocarcinoma, a non-small cell lung cancer, affected the donors. The CDR3 runs 15 residues. Trimming pared 2 bases from V and 2 bases from J, leaving 12 bases between. In germline, CDR1 is LGHNA, CDR2 YNFKEQ. TCRdb reprocessed the PCR reads with MiXCR, giving one entry per CDR3 protein. Found here are some 7,800 distinct CDR3 sequences, roughly 44% of them singletons; the top ten hold roughly 95%. The sequence came from a male donor with lung adenocarcinoma. The CD4 and CD8 labels of this study may be unreliable. The sequencing input was CD8+ T cells from the center of a lung tumor. V and J are TRBV4-2 and TRBJ1-2; D call uncertain. The CDR3 DNA sequence: TGTGCCAGCAGCCAAACAATTATGGGGAACTATGGCTACACCTTC. Translation gives CASSQTIMGNYGYTF.